The 8 T cell receptor beta chains below come from one sample, sequenced in a study of identical twins. TCRdb reprocessed the 5' RACE reads via MiXCR and lists one record per CDR3 protein. Of about 690,000 distinct CDR3 sequences in the sample, 21% were seen once. Another study also made use of these data, one on T cells expressing NK-cell markers.

Sequencing input: PBMCs. The receptors come from a woman between 18 and 29 years old in good health.

This clonotype was observed a handful of times. The gene calls are TRBV7-3 and TRBJ2-3; no definite D call. This CDR3 has 18 residues. CDR1 and CDR2 (germline): SGHTA, FQGTGA. V was trimmed by 5 bases and J by 2 bases, leaving 23 bases between them. CDR3 sequence: CASSVPTSRFGFTDTQYF. In DNA, the CDR3 is TGTGCCAGCAGCGTTCCCACGAGTAGATTTGGGTTCACAGATACGCAGTATTTT.

This clonotype has a count of ten or more. V gene TRBV29-1 combines with J gene TRBJ2-2; no firm D call. The CDR3 extends over 10 amino acids. V was clipped by 5 bases and J by 7 bases, with 5 bases between them. Germline CDR1 SQVTM, CDR2 ANQGSEA. The CDR3 DNA is TGCAGCGTTTGGTACGGGGAGCTGTTTTTT. This translates into CSVWYGELFF.

The chain recombines TRBV20-1 with TRBJ1-1; 8 bases match TRBD1. Trimming took 3 bases from V and 4 from J; bases not matched to a gene: 4. The CDR3 sequence is 13 residues long. Germline lookup yields CDR1 DFQATT and CDR2 SNEGSKA (reference sequence). The CDR3: CSASGQGITEAFF. The CDR3 bases are TGCAGTGCTAGTGGACAGGGAATCACTGAAGCTTTCTTT.

The chain carries TRBV12-3 or TRBV12-4 and TRBJ1-4; 7 bases are shared with TRBD1. The CDR3 length is 14 residues. The J segment lost 8 bases and the V segment lost 5 bases, leaving 8 bases of the junction unmatched. The CDR3 sequence: CASSVTGVREKLFF. DNA of the CDR3: TGTGCCAGCAGTGTTACAGGGGTGAGGGAAAAACTGTTTTTT.

Of note for this clonotype: This may arise from a read error, as a much more abundant clone is one base away. J is TRBJ2-5 and V is TRBV12-3 or TRBV12-4; 7 nucleotides match TRBD1. CDR3 size: 14 residues. J lost 1 base, V lost 6 bases, and 5 bases had no gene match. The CDR3 reads CASRNRQGQETQYF. DNA for the CDR3: TGTGCCAGCAGAAATCGACAGGGCCAAGAGACCCAGTACTTC.

Only a few counts were recorded for this clonotype. This chain connects TRBV10-3 to TRBJ1-6; weak D call: TRBD1 (6 bases). The length of the CDR3 is 14 residues. V was cut by 10 bases and J by 5 bases, with 15 bases left in between. Germline CDR1 reads ENHRY; CDR2 reads SYGVKD. CDR3 sequence reads: CATGGQNDNSPLHF. CDR3 nucleotide sequence: TGTGCCACCGGAGGACAGAATGATAATTCACCCCTCCACTTT.

The chain joins TRBV24-1 to TRBJ2-3; 9 positions agree with TRBD1. CDR1 is KGHDR, CDR2 SFDVKD, per germline. V trimming: 7 bases; J trimming: 8 bases; junction bases outside the gene matches: 15. CDR3 length: 16 residues. The CDR3 sequence: CATSPGQGLHSGTQYF. CDR3 in DNA: TGTGCCACCAGCCCTGGACAGGGGTTACACAGTGGTACGCAGTATTTT.

This chain uses TRBV3-1 with TRBJ2-7; TRBD1 matches at 8 bases. Germline CDR1 reads LGHDT; CDR2 reads YNNKEL (reference sequence). Germline trimming cut 4 bases from V and 3 bases from J; bases unmatched to any gene: 5. There are 14 residues in the CDR3. CDR3 in DNA: TGTGCCAGCAGCCGAGGGACAGGTAACTACGAGCAGTACTTC. It yields the protein CASSRGTGNYEQYF.